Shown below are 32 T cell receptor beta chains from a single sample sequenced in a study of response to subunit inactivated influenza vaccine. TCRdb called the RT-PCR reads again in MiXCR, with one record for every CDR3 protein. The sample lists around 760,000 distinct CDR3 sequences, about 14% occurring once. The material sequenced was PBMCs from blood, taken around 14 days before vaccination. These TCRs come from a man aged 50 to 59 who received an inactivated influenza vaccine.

This chain's CDR3 is CASSELYHEQYF. CDR3 DNA: TGTGCCAGCAGTGAATTATACCACGAGCAGTACTTC. The rearrangement uses TRBV2 and TRBJ2-7; D not resolved. V lost 2 bases to trimming and J lost 5 bases, with 7 bases between them. This CDR3 contains 12 residues. Germline assignment: CDR1 SNHLY and CDR2 FYNNEI.

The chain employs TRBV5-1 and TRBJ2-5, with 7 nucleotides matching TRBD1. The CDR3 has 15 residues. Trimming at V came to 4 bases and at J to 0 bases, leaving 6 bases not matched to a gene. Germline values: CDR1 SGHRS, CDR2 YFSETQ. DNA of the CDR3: TGCGCCAGCAGCACTGGGACAGATTACCAAGAGACCCAGTACTTC. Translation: CASSTGTDYQETQYF.

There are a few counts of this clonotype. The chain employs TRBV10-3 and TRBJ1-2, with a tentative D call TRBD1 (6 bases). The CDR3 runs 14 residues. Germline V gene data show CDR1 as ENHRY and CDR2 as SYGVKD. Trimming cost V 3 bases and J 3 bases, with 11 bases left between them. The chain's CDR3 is CAISDRGGDYGYTF. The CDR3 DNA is TGTGCCATCAGTGACCGAGGGGGGGACTATGGCTACACCTTC.

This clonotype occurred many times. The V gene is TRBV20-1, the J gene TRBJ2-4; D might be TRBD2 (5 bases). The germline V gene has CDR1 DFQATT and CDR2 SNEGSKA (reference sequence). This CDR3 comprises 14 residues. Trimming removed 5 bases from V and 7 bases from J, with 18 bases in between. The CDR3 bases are TGCAGTGCTTCGGACCCCCGGAGGTGGAACATTCAGTACTTC. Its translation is CSASDPRRWNIQYF.

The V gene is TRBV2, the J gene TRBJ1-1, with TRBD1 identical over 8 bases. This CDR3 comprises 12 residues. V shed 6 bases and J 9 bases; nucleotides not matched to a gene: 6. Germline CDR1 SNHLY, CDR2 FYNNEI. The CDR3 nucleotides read TGTGCCAGCAGAACCGGACAGGGCCAAGCTTTCTTT. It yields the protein CASRTGQGQAFF.

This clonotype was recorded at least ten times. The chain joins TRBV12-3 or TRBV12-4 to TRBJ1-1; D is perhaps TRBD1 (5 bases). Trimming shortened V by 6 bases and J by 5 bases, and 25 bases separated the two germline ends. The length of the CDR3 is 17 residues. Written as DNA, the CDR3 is TGTGCCAGCAGGGACGGGACGGGAATCGGTTTTGGAACTGAAGCTTTCTTT. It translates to CASRDGTGIGFGTEAFF.

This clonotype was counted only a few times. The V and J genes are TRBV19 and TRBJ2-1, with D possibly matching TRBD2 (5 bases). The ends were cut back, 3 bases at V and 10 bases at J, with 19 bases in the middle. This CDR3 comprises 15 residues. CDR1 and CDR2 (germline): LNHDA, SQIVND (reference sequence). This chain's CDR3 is CASSMTTWGSGEQFF. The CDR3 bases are TGTGCCAGTAGTATGACAACCTGGGGTTCGGGGGAGCAGTTCTTC. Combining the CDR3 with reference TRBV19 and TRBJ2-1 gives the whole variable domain DGGITQSPKYLFRKEGQNVTLSCEQNLNHDAMYWYRQDPGQGLRLIYYSQIVNDFQKGDIAEGYSVSREKKESFPLTVTSAQKNPTAFYLCASSMTTWGSGEQFFGPGTRLTVL.

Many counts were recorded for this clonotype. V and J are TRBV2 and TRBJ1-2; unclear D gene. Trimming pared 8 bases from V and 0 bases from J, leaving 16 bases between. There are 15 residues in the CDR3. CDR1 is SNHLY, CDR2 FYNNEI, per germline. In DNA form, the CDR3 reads TGTGCCAGCTCATCCACACGGGAAGCTAACTATGGCTACACCTTC. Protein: CASSSTREANYGYTF.

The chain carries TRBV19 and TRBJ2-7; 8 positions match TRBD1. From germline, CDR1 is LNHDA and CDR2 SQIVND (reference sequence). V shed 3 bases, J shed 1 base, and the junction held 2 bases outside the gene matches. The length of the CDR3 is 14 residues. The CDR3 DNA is TGTGCCAGTAGTATCTGGACAGGGTCCTACGAGCAGTACTTC. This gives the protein CASSIWTGSYEQYF.

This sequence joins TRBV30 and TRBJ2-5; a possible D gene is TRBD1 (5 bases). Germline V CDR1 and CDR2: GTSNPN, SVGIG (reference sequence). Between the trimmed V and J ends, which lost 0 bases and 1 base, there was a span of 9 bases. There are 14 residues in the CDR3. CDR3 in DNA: TGTGCCTGGAGTGTAGGGCAGGGCCAAGAGACCCAGTACTTC. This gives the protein CAWSVGQGQETQYF.

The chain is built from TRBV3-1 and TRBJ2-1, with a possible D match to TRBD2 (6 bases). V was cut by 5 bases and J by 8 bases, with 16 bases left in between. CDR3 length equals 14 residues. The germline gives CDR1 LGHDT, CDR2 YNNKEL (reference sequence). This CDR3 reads CASSLGTVGYEQFF. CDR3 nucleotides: TGTGCCAGCAGCTTAGGGACTGTCGGGTATGAGCAGTTCTTC.

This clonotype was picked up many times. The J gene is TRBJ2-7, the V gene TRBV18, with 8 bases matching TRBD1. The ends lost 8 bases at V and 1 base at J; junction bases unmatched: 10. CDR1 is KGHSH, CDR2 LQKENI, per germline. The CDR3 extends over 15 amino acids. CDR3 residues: CASSPDRGRSYEQYF. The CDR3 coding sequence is TGTGCCAGCAGCCCTGACAGGGGAAGATCCTACGAGCAGTACTTC.

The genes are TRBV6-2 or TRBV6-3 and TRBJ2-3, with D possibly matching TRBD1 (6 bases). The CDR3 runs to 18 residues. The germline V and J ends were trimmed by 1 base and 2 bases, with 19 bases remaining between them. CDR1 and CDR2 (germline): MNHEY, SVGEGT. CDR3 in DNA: TGTGCCAGCAGTTACTTACCCCGGGACACAGTACTCACAGATACGCAGTATTTT. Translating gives CASSYLPRDTVLTDTQYF.

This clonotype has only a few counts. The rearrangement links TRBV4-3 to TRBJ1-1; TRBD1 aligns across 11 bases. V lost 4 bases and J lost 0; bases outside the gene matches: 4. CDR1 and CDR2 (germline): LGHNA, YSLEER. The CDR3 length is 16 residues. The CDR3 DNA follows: TGCGCCAGCAGCCCTGGGACAGGGGGGATGAACACTGAAGCTTTCTTT. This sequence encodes CASSPGTGGMNTEAFF.

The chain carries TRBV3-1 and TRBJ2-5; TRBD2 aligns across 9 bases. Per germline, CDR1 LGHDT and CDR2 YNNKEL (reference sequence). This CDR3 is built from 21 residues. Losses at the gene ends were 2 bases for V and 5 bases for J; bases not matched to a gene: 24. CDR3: CASSQLGPASGRIRVKETQYF. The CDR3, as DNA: TGTGCCAGCAGCCAATTAGGCCCTGCGAGCGGGAGGATCAGAGTTAAGGAGACCCAGTACTTC.

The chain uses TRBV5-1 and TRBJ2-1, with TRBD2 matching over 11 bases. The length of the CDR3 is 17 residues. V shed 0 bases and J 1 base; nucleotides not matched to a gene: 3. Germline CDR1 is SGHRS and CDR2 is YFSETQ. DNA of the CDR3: TGCGCCAGCAGCTTGGTCGCTAGCGGGGGGTCCTACAATGAGCAGTTCTTC. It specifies CASSLVASGGSYNEQFF.

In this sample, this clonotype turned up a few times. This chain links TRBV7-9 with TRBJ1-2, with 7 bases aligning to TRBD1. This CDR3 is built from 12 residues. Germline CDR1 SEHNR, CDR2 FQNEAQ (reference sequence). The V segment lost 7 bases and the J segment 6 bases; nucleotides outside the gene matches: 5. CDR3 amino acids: CASTQGGNGYTF. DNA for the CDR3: TGTGCCAGCACCCAGGGGGGGAATGGCTACACCTTC.

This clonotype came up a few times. The CDR3 is CASRTPQSYEQYF. The CDR3, as DNA: TGTGCCAGTCGCACACCACAGTCCTACGAGCAGTACTTC. The chain links TRBV28 to TRBJ2-7; D call uncertain. CDR3 length: 13 residues. Germline V CDR1 and CDR2: MDHEN, SYDVKM. Trimming left V 9 bases short and J 1 base short, with 13 bases between.

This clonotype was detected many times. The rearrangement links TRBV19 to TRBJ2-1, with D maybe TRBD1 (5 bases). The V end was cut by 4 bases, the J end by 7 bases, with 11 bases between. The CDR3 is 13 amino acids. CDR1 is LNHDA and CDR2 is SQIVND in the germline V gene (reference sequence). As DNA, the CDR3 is TGTGCCAGTAGTACCAGGGATGCTAATGAGCAGTTCTTC. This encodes CASSTRDANEQFF. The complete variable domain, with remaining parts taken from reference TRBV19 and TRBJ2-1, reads DGGITQSPKYLFRKEGQNVTLSCEQNLNHDAMYWYRQDPGQGLRLIYYSQIVNDFQKGDIAEGYSVSREKKESFPLTVTSAQKNPTAFYLCASSTRDANEQFFGPGTRLTVL.

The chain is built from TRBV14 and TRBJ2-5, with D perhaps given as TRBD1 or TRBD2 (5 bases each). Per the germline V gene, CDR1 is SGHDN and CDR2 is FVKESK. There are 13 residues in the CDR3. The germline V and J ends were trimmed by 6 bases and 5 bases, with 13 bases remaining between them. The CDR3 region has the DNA TGTGCCAGCAGTCGACAGTGGAGGGAGACCCAGTACTTC. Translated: CASSRQWRETQYF.

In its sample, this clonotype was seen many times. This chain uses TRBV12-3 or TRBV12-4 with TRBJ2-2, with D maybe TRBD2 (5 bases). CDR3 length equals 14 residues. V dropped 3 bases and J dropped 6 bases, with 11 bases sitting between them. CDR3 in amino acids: CASSFLPGSGELFF. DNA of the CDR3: TGTGCCAGCAGTTTCCTTCCGGGATCCGGGGAGCTGTTTTTT.

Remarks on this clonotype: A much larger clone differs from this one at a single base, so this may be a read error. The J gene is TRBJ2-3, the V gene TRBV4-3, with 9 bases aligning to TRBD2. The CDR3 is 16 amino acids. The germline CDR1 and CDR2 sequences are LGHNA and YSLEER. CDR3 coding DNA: TGCGCCGGCAGCCAAGAGATGGGACTAGCCACAGATACGCAGTATTTT. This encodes CAGSQEMGLATDTQYF.

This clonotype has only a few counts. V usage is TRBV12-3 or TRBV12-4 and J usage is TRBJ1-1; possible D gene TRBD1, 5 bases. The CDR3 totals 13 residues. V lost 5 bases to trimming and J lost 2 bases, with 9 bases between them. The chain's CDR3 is CASSNGGNTEAFF. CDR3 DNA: TGTGCCAGCAGTAATGGGGGTAACACTGAAGCTTTCTTT.

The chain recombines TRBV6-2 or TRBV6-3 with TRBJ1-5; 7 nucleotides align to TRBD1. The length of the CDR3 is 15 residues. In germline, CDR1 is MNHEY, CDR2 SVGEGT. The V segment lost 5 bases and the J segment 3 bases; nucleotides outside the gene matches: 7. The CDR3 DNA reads TGTGCCAGCAGTACCCCGGACAGGAACAATCAGCCCCAGCATTTT. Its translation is CASSTPDRNNQPQHF.

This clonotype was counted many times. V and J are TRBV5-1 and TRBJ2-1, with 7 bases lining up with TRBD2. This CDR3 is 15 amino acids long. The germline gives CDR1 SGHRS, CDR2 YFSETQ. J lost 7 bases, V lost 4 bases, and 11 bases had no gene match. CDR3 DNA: TGCGCCAGCAGCAGGAGCGGGGAAGTCTTGAATGAGCAGTTCTTC. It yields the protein CASSRSGEVLNEQFF.

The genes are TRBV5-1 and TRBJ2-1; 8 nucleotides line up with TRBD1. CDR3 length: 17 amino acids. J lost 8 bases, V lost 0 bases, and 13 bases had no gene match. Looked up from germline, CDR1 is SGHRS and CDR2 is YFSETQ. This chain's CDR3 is CASSLALGQVGGDEQFF. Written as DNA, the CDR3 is TGCGCCAGCAGCTTGGCTCTGGGACAGGTGGGGGGCGATGAGCAGTTCTTC.

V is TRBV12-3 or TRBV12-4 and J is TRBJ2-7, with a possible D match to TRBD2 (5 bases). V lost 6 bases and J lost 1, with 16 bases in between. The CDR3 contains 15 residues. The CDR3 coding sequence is TGTGCCAGCAGCCGGACTTCCCTAAATTCCTACGAGCAGTACTTC. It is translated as CASSRTSLNSYEQYF.

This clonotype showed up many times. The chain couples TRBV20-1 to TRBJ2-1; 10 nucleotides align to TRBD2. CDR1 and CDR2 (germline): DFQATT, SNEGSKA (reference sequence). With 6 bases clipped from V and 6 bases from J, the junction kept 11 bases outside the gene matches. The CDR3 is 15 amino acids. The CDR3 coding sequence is TGCAGTGCCATACAACTAGCGGGAATTCTCAATGAGCAGTTCTTC. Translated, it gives CSAIQLAGILNEQFF.

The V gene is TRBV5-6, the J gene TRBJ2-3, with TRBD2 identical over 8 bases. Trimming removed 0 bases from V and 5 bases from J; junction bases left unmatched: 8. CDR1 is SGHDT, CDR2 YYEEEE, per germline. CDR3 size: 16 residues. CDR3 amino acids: CASSLGAGVIVDTQYF. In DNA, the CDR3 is TGTGCCAGCAGCTTGGGAGCGGGAGTCATAGTAGATACGCAGTATTTT.

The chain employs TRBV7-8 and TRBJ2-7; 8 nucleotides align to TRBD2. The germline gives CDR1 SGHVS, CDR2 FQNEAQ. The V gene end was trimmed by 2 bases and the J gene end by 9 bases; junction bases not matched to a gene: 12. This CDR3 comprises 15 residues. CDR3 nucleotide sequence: TGTGCCAGCAGCTTACCGCCGGGACTAGAGATCTCGCAGTACTTC. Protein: CASSLPPGLEISQYF.

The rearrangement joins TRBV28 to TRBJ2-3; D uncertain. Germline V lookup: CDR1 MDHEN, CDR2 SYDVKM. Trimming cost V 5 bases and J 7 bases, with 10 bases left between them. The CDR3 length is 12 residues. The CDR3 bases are TGTGCCAGCAGTCTGACCCGGAATACGCAGTATTTT. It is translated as CASSLTRNTQYF.

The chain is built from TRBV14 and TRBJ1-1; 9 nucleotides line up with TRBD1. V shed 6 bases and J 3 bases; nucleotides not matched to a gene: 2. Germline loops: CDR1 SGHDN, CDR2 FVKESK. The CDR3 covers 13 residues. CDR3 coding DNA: TGTGCCAGCAGACAGGGGGCGTACACTGAAGCTTTCTTT. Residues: CASRQGAYTEAFF.